A selection of T cell receptor beta chains follows, all from one sample in a study of early T cells in non-severe SARS-CoV-2 infection. MiXCR, run by TCRdb on the 5' RACE reads, gives a single entry per CDR3 protein. The sample records about 64,000 distinct CDR3 sequences, around 12% being singletons. The specimen was whole blood, collected at baseline. Every receptor here comes from an adult who was a healthcare worker with PCR-confirmed SARS-CoV-2 infection or an uninfected control (not recorded which). Both conserved end residues are part of each CDR3. Each record gives: clone size, D gene, V gene, J gene, CDR3 DNA, CDR3 protein. A D gene is named only where the DNA matches it firmly. Rows may omit the clone size; those that give it use once, few, many or a size class.

>.|.|TRBV5-4|TRBJ2-5
TGTGCCAGCAGGTGGATGTCGTCGGAGACCCAGTACTTC
CASRWMSSETQYF
>few|.|TRBV3-1|TRBJ2-2
TGTGCCAGCAGCCAAGAAGGAGTCCCCGGGGAGCTGTTTTTT
CASSQEGVPGELFF
>many|.|TRBV4-1|TRBJ2-7
TGCGCCAGCCGGGACCTAAACTCCTACGAGCAGTACTTC
CASRDLNSYEQYF
>.|.|TRBV5-6|TRBJ1-2
TGTGCCAGCACGGATTCGAGGGCCTATGGCTACACCTTC
CASTDSRAYGYTF
>.|.|TRBV4-3|TRBJ2-5
TGCGCCAGCAGCCAAGGCGACAGCGAGACTAGAACCCAGTACTTC
CASSQGDSETRTQYF
>.|.|TRBV20-1|TRBJ2-7
TGCAGTGCTAGAGATCGAAGGGCGGGGAGGTCCTACGAGCAGTACTTC
CSARDRRAGRSYEQYF
>many|.|TRBV5-1|TRBJ1-6
TGCGCCAGCAGCCCGCGGGAGGCGAGAGATTCACCCCTCCACTTT
CASSPREARDSPLHF
>few|TRBD1|TRBV7-9|TRBJ1-1
TGTGCCAGCAGCTTGACAGGGAACCCTGAAGCTTTCTTT
CASSLTGNPEAFF
>few|TRBD2|TRBV11-3|TRBJ2-3
TGTGCCAGCAGCCGTAGACTAGCGGGAGAATCAGATACGCAGTATTTT
CASSRRLAGESDTQYF
>many|TRBD1|TRBV29-1|TRBJ2-1
TGCAGCGTTGCAGACAGGGGGCTAGACAATGAGCAGTTCTTC
CSVADRGLDNEQFF
>.|.|TRBV6-2/TRBV6-3|TRBJ2-6
TGTGCCAGCAGTTACTCGAGAGGGAACGGGGCCAACGTCCTGACTTTC
CASSYSRGNGANVLTF
>few|.|TRBV11-2|TRBJ2-7
TGTGCCAGCAGCGTAGGACAGATCTCCTACGAGCAGTACTTC
CASSVGQISYEQYF
>.|.|TRBV28|TRBJ1-1
TGTGCCAGCAGTTTCTTCAGGTACGAGGTCACTGAAGCTTTCTTT
CASSFFRYEVTEAFF
>many|.|TRBV7-9|TRBJ1-1
TGTGCCAGCAGCTTAAACAGCTTGAACACTGAAGCTTTCTTT
CASSLNSLNTEAFF
>many|TRBD1|TRBV18|TRBJ1-2
TGTGCCAGCTCACCACCGGGCGGTCAGGGGGCGTATGGCTACACCTTC
CASSPPGGQGAYGYTF
>few|.|TRBV30|TRBJ2-2
TGTGCCGGGGACTTACGGGGAGGGGAGCTGTTTTTT
CAGDLRGGELFF
>.|TRBD2|TRBV4-3|TRBJ2-3
TGCGCCAGCAGCCAAGATTTGGTGACTAGCAGAACTAGCACAGATACGCAGTATTTT
CASSQDLVTSRTSTDTQYF
>.|TRBD1|TRBV20-1|TRBJ2-3
TGCAGTGACAGACTGCCGGGACAGGGGACGGATACGCAGTATTTT
CSDRLPGQGTDTQYF
>many|TRBD1|TRBV6-1|TRBJ2-1
TGTGCCAGCAGTCCCGGGACAGGGGTTTTCAATGAGCAGTTCTTC
CASSPGTGVFNEQFF
>.|.|TRBV12-3/TRBV12-4|TRBJ2-3
TGTGCCAGCAGTCCGGGACGGCCGACAGATACGCAGTATTTT
CASSPGRPTDTQYF
>few|.|TRBV12-3/TRBV12-4|TRBJ2-7
TGTGCCAGCAGTTTATTACGGGGGCGCGAGGAGCAGTACTTC
CASSLLRGREEQYF
>many|TRBD1|TRBV27|TRBJ1-1
TGTGCCAGCAGTCCCTACGACAGGGTATTCGCTGAAGCTTTCTTT
CASSPYDRVFAEAFF
>many|.|TRBV10-3|TRBJ2-2
TGTGCCATCAGTACCCGCGGGGGCGAACGTGGCACCGGGGAGCTGTTTTTT
CAISTRGGERGTGELFF
>.|.|TRBV27|TRBJ2-1
TGTGCCAGCAGTCAAGGCCCCTACAATGAGCAGTTCTTC
CASSQGPYNEQFF
>.|.|TRBV27|TRBJ1-3
TGTGCCAGCAGGGTAGGAAACACCATATATTTT
CASRVGNTIYF
>.|TRBD1|TRBV7-2|TRBJ2-3
TGTGCCAGCAGCTGGGGACAGGGAATCACAGATACGCAGTATTTT
CASSWGQGITDTQYF
>.|.|TRBV7-9|TRBJ2-3
TGTGCCAGCAGCTTAGGCCGTGGGGGCCTTACAGATACGCAGTATTTT
CASSLGRGGLTDTQYF
>.|.|TRBV12-3/TRBV12-4|TRBJ1-2
TGTGCCAGCAGCGCCCGACAGTCCCTTGGGGGCTACACCTTC
CASSARQSLGGYTF
>.|TRBD1|TRBV30|TRBJ1-6
TGTGCCTGGAGTGTAGGGGACAGGTTTTCACCCCTCCACTTT
CAWSVGDRFSPLHF
>.|.|TRBV29-1|TRBJ2-3
TGCAGCGTACCTACCCGGGAGTATACAGATACGCGGTATTTT
CSVPTREYTDTRYF
>few|.|TRBV29-1|TRBJ1-2
TGCAGCGCCCGGAGGGGTCCATATGGCTACACCTTC
CSARRGPYGYTF
>few|TRBD1|TRBV30|TRBJ2-7
TGTGCCTGGAGTGACTTGGGACAGGTTTACGAGCAGTACTTC
CAWSDLGQVYEQYF
>few|.|TRBV5-6|TRBJ2-7
TGTGCCAGCAGCTTCGGGGTCGAGCAGTACTTC
CASSFGVEQYF
>.|.|TRBV5-1|TRBJ2-1
TGCGCCAGCAGCTTAACCGATTTCTACAGGGTTAATGAGCAGTTCTTC
CASSLTDFYRVNEQFF
>many|TRBD2|TRBV6-2/TRBV6-3|TRBJ2-2
TGTGCCAGCAGTCACAACGGACTAGCGGTAACCGGGGAGCTGTTTTTT
CASSHNGLAVTGELFF
>few|.|TRBV20-1|TRBJ2-3
TGCAGTGCTACCGTAGGGATCACAGATACGCAGTATTTT
CSATVGITDTQYF
>few|.|TRBV28|TRBJ2-3
TGTGCCAGCAGACATTTCCAGAGACAGGAGAGCACAGATACGCAGTATTTT
CASRHFQRQESTDTQYF
>.|.|TRBV7-6|TRBJ1-1
TGTGCCAGCAGCTTAGCTTCCACCAGCCTTGAAGCTTTCTTT
CASSLASTSLEAFF
>few|.|TRBV12-3/TRBV12-4|TRBJ1-4
TGTGCCAGCAGTTGGGACGGACTTAATGAAAAACTGTTTTTT
CASSWDGLNEKLFF
>many|.|TRBV5-1|TRBJ2-1
TGCGCCAGCAGTCCAACTACCTACAATGAGCAGTTCTTC
CASSPTTYNEQFF
>.|.|TRBV4-1|TRBJ1-5
TGCGCCAGCAGCCAGAGCGGGACCCCCAGCGAGCCCCAGCATTTT
CASSQSGTPSEPQHF
>few|.|TRBV11-2|TRBJ2-2
TGTGCCAGCAGTTTGGGTCGGCAGGATCCCACCGGGGAGCTGTTTTTT
CASSLGRQDPTGELFF
>.|.|TRBV11-2|TRBJ2-5
TGTGCCAGCAGCCGCGGGACTGGTGCTCGTCGGACTCAGTACTTC
CASSRGTGARRTQYF
>.|.|TRBV20-1|TRBJ2-3
TGCAGTGCTAGAGCGCCCCCCCGAGGGACAGATACGCAGTATTTT
CSARAPPRGTDTQYF
>many|.|TRBV6-2/TRBV6-3|TRBJ2-1
TGTGCCAGCAGTCCCGGGACCTTGGGGGACGTCCATGAGCAGTTCTTC
CASSPGTLGDVHEQFF
>.|.|TRBV20-1|TRBJ1-1
TGCAGTGCTGCCGCGGGGAGGGCGGCTGAAGCTTTCTTT
CSAAAGRAAEAFF
>.|.|TRBV5-4|TRBJ2-3
TGTGCCAGCAGCCCCGACACACACCCACGGCAGTATTTT
CASSPDTHPRQYF
>.|.|TRBV2|TRBJ1-2
TGTGCCAGCAATTCGTGGCAGACCAACTATGGCTACACCTTC
CASNSWQTNYGYTF
>few|.|TRBV6-6|TRBJ2-7
TGTGCCAGCAGCCCGGGGGACACCTACGAGCAGTACTTC
CASSPGDTYEQYF
>.|TRBD1|TRBV12-3/TRBV12-4|TRBJ1-6
TGTGCCAGCAGTTTAGCTACAGGGGGCGCGAGAAATTCACCCCTCCACTTT
CASSLATGGARNSPLHF